The rows below give T cell receptor beta chains drawn from one sample of a study of immune characterization of retroperitoneal liposarcoma. TCRdb recomputed calls from the PCR reads with MiXCR, one row per CDR3 protein. The repertoire includes 8,500 to 11,000 distinct CDR3 sequences, around a quarter of them detected once, and 8.5% sits in the top ten. Input material: tumor tissue. These TCRs come from a female donor with retroperitoneal liposarcoma. The CDR3 runs from the conserved cysteine through the conserved F or W. The D gene is left open where the match is weak. Clone size, where shown, is once, few, many, or a class for clones that have expanded.

>TRBV12-3/TRBV12-4|few|TRBJ1-1|-
CASSGSGLGTEAFF
TGTGCCAGCAGTGGGTCCGGGTTGGGCACTGAAGCTTTCTTT
>TRBV25-1|-|TRBJ2-7|-
CASSGSASYEQYF
TGTGCCAGCAGTGGTAGCGCCTCCTACGAGCAGTACTTC
>TRBV7-6|few|TRBJ2-3|TRBD2
CASSLALTSGRTDTQYF
TGTGCCAGCAGCTTAGCGTTAACTAGCGGCCGCACAGATACGCAGTATTTT
>TRBV6-6|few|TRBJ2-5|TRBD1
CASSYGTGIQETQYF
TGTGCCAGCAGTTACGGGACAGGGATACAAGAGACCCAGTACTTC
>TRBV6-1|once|TRBJ2-3|TRBD2
CASSDQPSGGGGTDTQYF
TGTGCCAGCAGTGACCAACCCAGCGGGGGGGGGGGCACAGATACGCAGTATTTT
>TRBV12-3/TRBV12-4|many|TRBJ2-1|-
CASTSSSQETQFF
TGTGCCAGCACCTCCTCCTCTCAAGAGACCCAGTTCTTC
>TRBV6-1|-|TRBJ2-2|TRBD1
CATDDRVPNTGELFF
TGTGCCACCGATGACAGGGTTCCTAACACCGGGGAGCTGTTTTTT
>TRBV6-6|-|TRBJ1-5|-
CASSYSVHQNQPQHF
TGTGCCAGCAGTTACTCGGTCCATCAGAATCAGCCCCAGCATTTT
>TRBV7-3|few|TRBJ2-1|-
CASSSTLSDQETQFF
TGTGCCAGCAGCTCTACTCTCAGCGACCAAGAGACCCAGTTCTTC
>TRBV6-1|many|TRBJ2-3|TRBD1
CASTRQGAGTDTQYF
TGTGCCAGCACTAGACAGGGGGCTGGGACAGATACGCAGTATTTT
>TRBV7-9|medium-sized|TRBJ2-5|-
CASSFVQQETQYF
TGTGCCAGCAGCTTCGTGCAGCAAGAGACCCAGTACTTC
>TRBV7-2|medium-sized|TRBJ2-2|-
CASSSAHGGDKIDTGELFF
TGTGCCAGCAGCTCCGCTCATGGAGGTGACAAGATCGACACCGGGGAGCTGTTTTTT
>TRBV9|-|TRBJ2-3|-
CASSALGTDTQYF
TGTGCCAGCAGCGCCCTAGGGACAGATACGCAGTATTTT
>TRBV7-9|medium-sized|TRBJ1-6|-
CASSLGQPNSPLHF
TGTGCCAGCAGCTTAGGACAGCCTAACTCACCCCTCCACTTT
>TRBV7-6|few|TRBJ1-1|-
CASSLEYYTEAFF
TGTGCCAGCAGCTTAGAGTACTACACTGAAGCTTTCTTT
>TRBV7-8|once|TRBJ2-3|-
CASSARLGDTQYF
TGTGCCAGCAGCGCCCGCCTTGGGGATACGCAGTATTTT
>TRBV6-1|few|TRBJ2-3|-
CASSDYSTDTQYF
TGTGCCAGCAGCGACTACTCCACAGATACGCAGTATTTT
>TRBV6-6|-|TRBJ2-1|TRBD1
CASTETGAPDNEQFF
TGTGCCAGCACCGAGACAGGGGCGCCCGACAATGAGCAGTTCTTC
>TRBV6-1|many|TRBJ2-2|TRBD1
CASSDQGQGALFF
TGTGCCAGCAGTGACCAGGGACAGGGGGCTTTGTTTTTT
>TRBV12-3/TRBV12-4|-|TRBJ2-5|-
CASSASQGTIGKTQYF
TGTGCCAGCAGTGCCTCACAGGGAACCATAGGGAAGACCCAGTACTTC
>TRBV6-9|-|TRBJ2-5|TRBD1
CASSYGQAEYETQYF
TGTGCCAGCAGTTACGGACAGGCAGAATATGAGACCCAGTACTTC
>TRBV6-4|-|TRBJ2-1|TRBD2
CASSASGSSYNEQFF
TGTGCCAGCAGTGCTAGCGGGAGCTCCTACAATGAGCAGTTCTTC
>TRBV7-2|many|TRBJ2-7|-
CASSRDQAYYEQYF
TGTGCCAGCAGCCGTGATCAGGCGTACTACGAGCAGTACTTC
>TRBV7-9|-|TRBJ2-7|-
CASSPPGSSSNEQYF
TGTGCCAGCAGCCCCCCCGGGTCCTCATCCAATGAGCAGTACTTC
>TRBV4-3|-|TRBJ2-3|-
CASSQDTGPDTQYF
TGCGCCAGCAGCCAAGATACGGGGCCAGATACGCAGTATTTT
>TRBV6-6|few|TRBJ2-7|TRBD2
CASSYSPPRGVYNEQYF
TGTGCCAGCAGTTACTCCCCTCCGCGGGGGGTCTACAATGAGCAGTACTTC
>TRBV7-3|medium-sized|TRBJ2-3|-
CASSFDSGGTDTQYF
TGTGCCAGCAGCTTTGACAGTGGGGGCACAGATACGCAGTATTTT
>TRBV7-6|many|TRBJ2-1|TRBD2
CASSLREASYEQFF
TGTGCCAGCAGCTTACGGGAGGCCTCCTACGAGCAGTTCTTC
>TRBV27|few|TRBJ2-7|-
CASSFNTHKNSYEQYF
TGTGCCAGCAGTTTCAACACCCACAAGAACTCCTACGAGCAGTACTTC
>TRBV6-2/TRBV6-3|-|TRBJ2-1|-
CASIRGEGQNNEQFF
TGTGCCAGCATCAGAGGGGAGGGACAGAACAATGAGCAGTTCTTC
>TRBV6-1|-|TRBJ2-1|TRBD2
CASRKGTSGRNEQFF
TGTGCCAGCAGGAAAGGGACTAGCGGGAGAAATGAGCAGTTCTTC
>TRBV4-3|-|TRBJ1-2|-
CASSQLTSEYYGYTF
TGCGCCAGCAGCCAACTTACCAGCGAGTACTATGGCTACACCTTC
>TRBV27|-|TRBJ2-3|TRBD1
CASSGPGGGTDTQYF
TGTGCCAGCAGTGGTCCAGGGGGCGGCACAGATACGCAGTATTTT
>TRBV7-2|large|TRBJ2-3|-
CASSSQRTLSTDTQYF
TGTGCCAGCAGCTCACAGCGGACTCTAAGCACAGATACGCAGTATTTT
>TRBV25-1|many|TRBJ2-5|TRBD1
CASTPTGFGGETQYF
TGTGCCAGCACCCCGACAGGGTTTGGGGGAGAGACCCAGTACTTC
>TRBV11-2|-|TRBJ2-1|-
CASSLGIRGDGRETQFF
TGTGCCAGCAGCTTAGGAATTCGAGGAGACGGTCGGGAGACCCAGTTCTTC
>TRBV12-3/TRBV12-4|few|TRBJ2-1|-
CASSLSPYEQFF
TGTGCCAGCAGTCTATCCCCCTACGAGCAGTTCTTC
>TRBV10-3|few|TRBJ2-5|-
CAISARQIKETQYF
TGTGCCATCAGTGCTAGGCAGATCAAAGAGACCCAGTACTTC
>TRBV12-3/TRBV12-4|-|TRBJ2-5|TRBD2
CASSLGSGGRNEQYF
TGTGCCAGCAGTTTGGGTAGCGGGGGGCGGAATGAGCAGTACTTC
>TRBV7-8|-|TRBJ1-2|-
CASSLPRRRGGELDGYTF
TGTGCCAGCAGCCTGCCGAGGAGGCGGGGTGGGGAGTTGGATGGCTACACCTTC
>TRBV27|-|TRBJ2-3|-
CASSLSPTGMDTQYF
TGTGCCAGCAGTTTATCGCCGACCGGCATGGATACGCAGTATTTT
>TRBV6-6|-|TRBJ2-1|-
CASSYSPIGAGETQFF
TGTGCCAGCAGTTACTCGCCGATAGGGGCCGGGGAGACCCAGTTCTTC
>TRBV6-1|medium-sized|TRBJ2-1|-
CASSERVAGNEQFF
TGTGCCAGCAGTGAACGTGTCGCCGGCAATGAGCAGTTCTTC
>TRBV12-3/TRBV12-4|-|TRBJ2-4|-
CASSFFQGGNEQYF
TGTGCCAGCAGTTTTTTTCAGGGTGGGAATGAGCAGTACTTC
>TRBV6-1|-|TRBJ1-6|TRBD1
CASRAGTGNSPLHF
TGTGCCAGCAGGGCCGGGACAGGGAATTCACCCCTCCACTTT
>TRBV6-1|many|TRBJ1-6|-
CATSRQTNSPLHF
TGTGCCACCTCACGACAGACAAATTCACCCCTCCACTTT
>TRBV6-6|-|TRBJ2-7|-
CASSYSGGIYEQYF
TGTGCCAGCAGTTACTCGGGGGGCATCTACGAGCAGTACTTC
>TRBV7-2|large|TRBJ2-1|-
CASSLDGGAYNEQFF
TGTGCCAGCAGCTTAGATGGCGGGGCCTACAATGAGCAGTTCTTC
>TRBV7-8|medium-sized|TRBJ2-1|-
CASSSSGETQFF
TGTGCCAGCAGCAGTTCGGGAGAGACCCAGTTCTTC
>TRBV12-3/TRBV12-4|many|TRBJ2-5|TRBD2
CASSTPGLAGIVEQYF
TGTGCCAGCAGTACCCCGGGACTAGCGGGGATTGTTGAGCAGTACTTC
>TRBV6-1|few|TRBJ2-5|TRBD2
CATATSGGNEQYF
TGTGCCACCGCCACTAGCGGGGGCAATGAGCAGTACTTC